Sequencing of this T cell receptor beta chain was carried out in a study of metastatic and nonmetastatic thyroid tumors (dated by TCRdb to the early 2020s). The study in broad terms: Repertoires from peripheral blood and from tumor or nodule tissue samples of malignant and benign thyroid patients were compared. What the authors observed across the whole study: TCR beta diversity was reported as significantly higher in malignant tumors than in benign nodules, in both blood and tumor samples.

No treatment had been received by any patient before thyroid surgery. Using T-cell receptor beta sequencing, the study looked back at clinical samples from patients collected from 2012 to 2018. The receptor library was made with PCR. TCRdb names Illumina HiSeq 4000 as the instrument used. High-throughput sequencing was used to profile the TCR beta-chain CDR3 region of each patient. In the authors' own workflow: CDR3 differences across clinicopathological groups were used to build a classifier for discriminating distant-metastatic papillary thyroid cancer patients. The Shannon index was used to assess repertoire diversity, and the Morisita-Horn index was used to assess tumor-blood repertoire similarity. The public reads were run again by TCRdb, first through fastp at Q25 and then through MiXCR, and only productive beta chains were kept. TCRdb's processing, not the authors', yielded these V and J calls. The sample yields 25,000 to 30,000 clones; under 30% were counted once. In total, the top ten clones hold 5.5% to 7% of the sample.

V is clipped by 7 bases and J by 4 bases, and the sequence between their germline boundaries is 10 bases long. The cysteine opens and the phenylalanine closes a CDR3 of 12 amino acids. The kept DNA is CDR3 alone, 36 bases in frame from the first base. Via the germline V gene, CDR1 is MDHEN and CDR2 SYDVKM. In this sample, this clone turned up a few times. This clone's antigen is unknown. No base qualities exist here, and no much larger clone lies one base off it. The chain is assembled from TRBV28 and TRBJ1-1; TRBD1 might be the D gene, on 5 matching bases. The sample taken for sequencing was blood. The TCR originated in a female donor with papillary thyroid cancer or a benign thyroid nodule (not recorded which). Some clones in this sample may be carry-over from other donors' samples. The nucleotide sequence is TGTGCCAGCATGGGGGAGTTCACTGAAGCTTTCTTT. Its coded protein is CASMGEFTEAFF.